Sequencing of this TCR beta chain was carried out in a study of T cell clones after liver transplantation (dated by TCRdb to the late 2010s). About the study as a whole: The samples were obtained from ITN030ST, a randomized trial that attempted immunosuppression withdrawal within 2 years after liver transplantation. To count as tolerant, a recipient had to stay completely off immunosuppression for at least one year without liver enzymes climbing beyond twice the upper limit of normal. Blood samples were collected pre-transplant, pre-randomization before withdrawal, and post-randomization after either full withdrawal or failed withdrawal. Donor-reactive T cell clones were identified using TCRbeta sequencing after a pre-transplant mixed lymphocyte reaction and were then followed in post-transplant blood. The studied cohort comprised 8 liver transplant recipients, 3 classified as tolerant and 5 as non-tolerant. As an antigen-independent comparator for the donor-reactive sequences, third party-reactive TCRbeta sequences from pre-transplant MLRs were identified as well. Subjects received no induction therapy and standard immunosuppression until randomization at 12-24 months post-transplant. Of the eight recipients, a few were HCV-positive, while the remaining recipients had been transplanted for non-autoimmune, non-viral indications. Points the paper makes about the study in general: Because of small, heterogeneous patient numbers and non-standardized post-transplant time points, the conclusions were only preliminary. The decline in donor-reactive sequences exceeded the decline in third party-reactive sequences, suggesting partial antigen-specific deletion that was unrelated to withdrawal success. When repertoire turnover was accounted for, significantly reduced detection of donor-reactive sequences was found in 7 of 8 subjects for CD4 and in 8 of 8 subjects for CD8. A significant post-transplant decrease in circulating donor-reactive CD4 TCRbeta sequences was observed in most of the 8 subjects, irrespective of tolerance or HCV status. In two subjects, low numbers of available donor cells limited the measurable donor-reactive repertoire. Because no allograft tissue specimens were available, donor-reactive T cells may have migrated into the graft instead of being deleted.

From its cysteine to its phenylalanine, the CDR3 spans 14 amino acids. CDR3 DNA is the only sequence kept; it has 42 bases, read in frame from the first base. V is pared back by 8 bases and J by 2 bases, with 13 bases lying between the germline termini. Based on the germline V gene, the CDR1 and CDR2 sequences are SNHLY and FYNNEI. Notes on this clone: No cognate antigen has been identified for it. No qualities accompany the bases; no much larger clone lies one base away.

Unstimulated PBMCs, after thawing, were stained for CD3, CD4 and CD8 and then FACS-sorted into CD3+CD4+ and CD3+CD8+ populations. Each of the 8 studied subjects was randomized to immunosuppression withdrawal. The Qiagen DNeasy Blood and Tissue Kit was used for genomic DNA isolation. High-throughput TCRbeta CDR3 sequencing of frozen genomic DNA was performed by immunoSEQ, including PCR amplification, mapping, bias correction and internal controls. The original methods were these. Productive rearrangements were kept, and unique TCRbeta sequences were defined by CDR3 nucleotide sequence plus V and J gene. Donor-reactive sequences required at least 5-fold expansion in CFSE-low cells versus unstimulated pre-transplant cells and at least 0.01% frequency. Minimum frequency thresholds were set for each subject on the basis of the unstimulated sample with the lowest template count, so that a detection power of at least 90% was ensured. Repertoire turnover was measured by Jensen-Shannon divergence between the top 1000 TCRbeta sequences post- and pre-transplant. Changes in detection of donor-reactive sequences were assessed with two-sided Fisher's exact tests. This immuneACCESS table, as held by TCRdb, lists in-frame sequences with V and J called but not all clones. Of the missing ones, under half trace to an unresolved V gene in checked studies; the others have no known cause. That table gives V, J and clone size, and the DNA gave D and trimming. This sample holds around 18,000 clones; 80% to 90% were observed only once. Approximately 12% of the sample belongs to the ten largest clones.

The sequencing here drew on CD8+ T cells from blood, taken almost 47 months after liver transplant. The TCR sequence derives from a human patient who received a liver transplant. Following a transplant, some T cells may be graft donor cells, not patient cells. The chain is made from TRBV2 and TRBJ1-3; there is no confident call for the D gene. The DNA reads TGTGCCAGCTGGGCCAGAAACACTGGAAACACCATATATTTT. This yields the protein CASWARNTGNTIYF.